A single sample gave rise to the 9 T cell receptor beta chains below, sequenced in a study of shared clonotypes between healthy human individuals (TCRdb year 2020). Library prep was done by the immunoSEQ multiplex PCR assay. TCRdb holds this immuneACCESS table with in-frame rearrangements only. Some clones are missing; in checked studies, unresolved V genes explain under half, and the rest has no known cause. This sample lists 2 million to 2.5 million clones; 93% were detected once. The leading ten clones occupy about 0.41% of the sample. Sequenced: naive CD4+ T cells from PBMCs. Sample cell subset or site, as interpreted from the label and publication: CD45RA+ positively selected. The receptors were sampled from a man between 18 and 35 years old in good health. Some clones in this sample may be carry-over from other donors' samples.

The CDR3 loop is CASSLPSYTEAFF. CDR3 DNA sequence: TGTGCCAGCAGCCTCCCCTCCTACACTGAAGCTTTCTTT. The J gene is TRBJ1-1, the V gene TRBV11-2; no clear D gene. Germline lookup yields CDR1 SGHAT and CDR2 FQNNGV. CDR3 length equals 13 residues. Trimming stripped 5 bases from V and 3 bases from J, with 10 bases between.

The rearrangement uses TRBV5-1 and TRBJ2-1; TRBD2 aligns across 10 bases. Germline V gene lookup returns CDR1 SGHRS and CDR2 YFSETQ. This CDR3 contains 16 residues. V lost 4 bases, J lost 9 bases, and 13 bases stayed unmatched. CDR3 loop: CASSVGLARGVVEQFF. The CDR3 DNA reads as TGCGCCAGCAGCGTGGGACTAGCGCGGGGAGTGGTTGAGCAGTTCTTC.

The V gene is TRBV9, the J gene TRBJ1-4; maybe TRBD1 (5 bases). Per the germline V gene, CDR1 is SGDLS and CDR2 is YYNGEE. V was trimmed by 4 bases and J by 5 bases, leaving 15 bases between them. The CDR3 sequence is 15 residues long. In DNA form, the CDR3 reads TGTGCCAGCAGCCCGAGCCCGACAGCAAATGAAAAACTGTTTTTT. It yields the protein CASSPSPTANEKLFF.

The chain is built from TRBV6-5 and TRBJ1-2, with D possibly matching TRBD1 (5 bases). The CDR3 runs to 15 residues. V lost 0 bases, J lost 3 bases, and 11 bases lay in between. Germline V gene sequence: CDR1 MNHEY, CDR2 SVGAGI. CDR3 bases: TGTGCCAGCAGTTACTCTCGTGGGGGGTACTATGGCTACACCTTC. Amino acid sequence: CASSYSRGGYYGYTF.

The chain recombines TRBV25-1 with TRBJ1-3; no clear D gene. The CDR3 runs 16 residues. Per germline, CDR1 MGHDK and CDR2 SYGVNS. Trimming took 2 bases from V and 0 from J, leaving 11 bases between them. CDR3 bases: TGTGCCAGCAGTGAAATGGGTGGGGTCTCTGGAAACACCATATATTTT. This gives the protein CASSEMGGVSGNTIYF. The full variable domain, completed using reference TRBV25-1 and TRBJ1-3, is EADIYQTPRYLVIGTGKKITLECSQTMGHDKMYWYQQDPGMELHLIHYSYGVNSTEKGDLSSESTVSRIRTEHFPLTLESARPSHTSQYLCASSEMGGVSGNTIYFGEGSWLTVV.

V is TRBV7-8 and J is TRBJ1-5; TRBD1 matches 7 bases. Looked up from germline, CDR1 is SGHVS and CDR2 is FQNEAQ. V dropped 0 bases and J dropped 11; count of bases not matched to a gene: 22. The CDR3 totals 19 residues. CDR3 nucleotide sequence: TGTGCCAGCAGCTTAGCGCCGGGACAGCTTGGTGTAAGGTTTCCGGCCCAGCATTTT. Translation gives CASSLAPGQLGVRFPAQHF.

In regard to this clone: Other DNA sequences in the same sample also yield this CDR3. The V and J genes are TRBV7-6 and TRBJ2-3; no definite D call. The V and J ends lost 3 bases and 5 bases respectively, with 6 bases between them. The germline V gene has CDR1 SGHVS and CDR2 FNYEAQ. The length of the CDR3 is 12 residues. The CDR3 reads CASSFLGDTQYF. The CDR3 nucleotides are TGTGCCAGCAGCTTCTTGGGAGATACGCAGTATTTT.

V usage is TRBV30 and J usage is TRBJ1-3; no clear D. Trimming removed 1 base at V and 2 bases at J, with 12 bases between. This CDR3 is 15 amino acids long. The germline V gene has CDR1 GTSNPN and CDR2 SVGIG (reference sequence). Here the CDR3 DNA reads TGTGCCTGGAGTGCCGGCATCTCCCCTGGAAACACCATATATTTT. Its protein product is CAWSAGISPGNTIYF.

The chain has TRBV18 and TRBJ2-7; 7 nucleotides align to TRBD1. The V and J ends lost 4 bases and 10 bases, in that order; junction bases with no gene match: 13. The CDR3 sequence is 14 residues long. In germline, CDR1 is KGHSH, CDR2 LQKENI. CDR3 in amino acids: CASSLPETGPFQYF. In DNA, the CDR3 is TGTGCCAGCTCACTCCCCGAGACAGGGCCATTCCAGTACTTC.